Described below is a single TCR beta chain sequence and its context. The CDR3 consists of 13 residues. With V trimmed by 8 bases and J by 0 bases, 2 bases remained unmatched. Germline V gene data show CDR1 as SNHLY and CDR2 as FYNNEI. Clones were read by immunoSEQ multiplex PCR, and TCRdb kept only the in-frame ones, dropping some. This table holds roughly 340,000 clones, around 89% found once. The sample is drawn from a study of blood T cell repertoires in COVID-19. Sequencing was performed on peripheral blood. This receptor was identified in a woman aged 25 to 45 with COVID-19, enrolled during active disease. The chain links TRBV2 to TRBJ1-1; 8 nucleotides match TRBD1. CDR3 loop: CASRDRLNTEAFF. The CDR3 DNA reads TGTGCCAGCCGGGACAGGCTGAACACTGAAGCTTTCTTT.